Presented here are 27 T cell receptor beta chains from one specimen sequenced in a study of blood T cell repertoires in COVID-19. Clones were sequenced by immunoSEQ multiplex PCR, and TCRdb holds only the in-frame ones, with some missing. The data contain about 140,000 clones, about 87% of them singletons. The sample was peripheral blood. Every receptor here comes from a woman between 50 and 59 years old with acute or convalescent COVID-19.

The V gene is TRBV5-1, the J gene TRBJ1-2, with a weak D call TRBD1 (6 bases). Between the trimmed V and J ends, which lost 4 bases and 2 bases, there was a span of 12 bases. Germline V gene lookup returns CDR1 SGHRS and CDR2 YFSETQ. CDR3 length: 14 residues. The chain's CDR3 is CASSPDRMNYGYTF. The DNA of the CDR3 is TGCGCCAGCAGCCCCGACAGGATGAACTATGGCTACACCTTC. The whole variable domain, filled in from reference TRBV5-1 and TRBJ1-2, reads KAGVTQTPRYLIKTRGQQVTLSCSPISGHRSVSWYQQTPGQGLQFLFEYFSETQRNKGNFPGRFSGRQFSNSRSEMNVSTLELGDSALYLCASSPDRMNYGYTFGSGTRLTVV.

The chain recombines TRBV4-1 with TRBJ2-1; 10 bases fit TRBD2. Germline CDR1 MGHRA, CDR2 YSYEKL. CDR3 length: 18 amino acids. Trimming removed 2 bases from V and 5 bases from J; junction bases left unmatched: 12. CDR3 protein: CASSQPSSGLAANNEQFF. The CDR3 nucleotides are TGCGCCAGCAGCCAACCCTCCTCCGGACTAGCGGCCAACAATGAGCAGTTCTTC.

The table lists this clone with a count of one. The chain links TRBV5-4 to TRBJ2-7, with 10 bases lining up with TRBD1. The CDR3 extends over 15 amino acids. Germline lookup yields CDR1 SGHNT and CDR2 YYREEE (reference sequence). Trimming removed 4 bases from V and 3 bases from J; junction bases left unmatched: 7. The CDR3 loop is CASSRRQGADYEQYF. DNA for the CDR3: TGTGCCAGCAGCCGCAGACAGGGGGCAGACTACGAGCAGTACTTC.

The CDR3 region is CASSPGQGAPDTGELFF. CDR3 sequence (DNA): TGTGCCAGCAGCCCGGGACAGGGGGCGCCGGACACCGGGGAGCTGTTTTTT. The chain has TRBV27 and TRBJ2-2; TRBD1 aligns across 12 bases. The CDR3 extends over 17 amino acids. Germline loops: CDR1 MNHEY, CDR2 SMNVEV (reference sequence). The V gene end was trimmed by 6 bases and the J gene end by 3 bases; junction bases not matched to a gene: 8.

V usage is TRBV2 and J usage is TRBJ1-5; 7 nucleotides align to TRBD1. This CDR3 has 14 residues. Germline assignment: CDR1 SNHLY and CDR2 FYNNEI. The trim removed 5 bases at V and 3 bases at J, leaving 4 bases unmatched. The DNA for the CDR3 is TGTGCCAGCAGTCAAGGGGGCAACAATCAGCCCCAGCATTTT. Encoded protein: CASSQGGNNQPQHF.

This clone was seen just once. This chain links TRBV5-1 with TRBJ2-3, with TRBD2 matching over 7 bases. CDR1 and CDR2 (germline): SGHRS, YFSETQ. Trimming took 0 bases from V and 4 from J; bases not matched to a gene: 5. The CDR3 spans 15 residues. The CDR3 is CASSLALGGADTQYF. As DNA, the CDR3 is TGCGCCAGCAGCTTGGCCCTTGGGGGGGCAGATACGCAGTATTTT.

This rearrangement joins TRBV3-1 (or the pseudogene TRBV3-2) to TRBJ2-3; TRBD2 might be the D (6 bases). This CDR3 is built from 12 residues. Trimming left V 2 bases short and J 11 bases short, with 11 bases between. Germline V gene sequence: CDR1 LGHDT, CDR2 YNNKEL (reference sequence). CDR3 coding DNA: TGTGCCAGCAGCCAATGGCGGGGCCAGCAGTATTTT. It specifies CASSQWRGQQYF.

The chain joins TRBV5-4 to TRBJ2-3; TRBD2 aligns across 16 bases. The CDR3 covers 18 residues. Losses at the gene ends were 0 bases for V and 3 bases for J; bases not matched to a gene: 4. From germline, CDR1 is SGHNT and CDR2 YYREEE (reference sequence). CDR3 loop: CASSLGGTSGGGTDTQYF. The CDR3 region has the DNA TGTGCCAGCAGCTTGGGCGGGACTAGCGGGGGGGGTACAGATACGCAGTATTTT.

The CDR3 spells CASSLALTGYQYF. The CDR3 region has the DNA TGTGCCAGCAGCTTAGCCCTGACAGGGTATCAGTACTTC. The chain has TRBV7-9 and TRBJ2-7; 7 nucleotides match TRBD1. V shed 0 bases and J 10 bases; nucleotides not matched to a gene: 6. CDR1 and CDR2 from the germline V gene are SEHNR and FQNEAQ (reference sequence). There are 13 residues in the CDR3.

The CDR3 DNA sequence: TGTGCCAGCAGTTACTCGACGGGAAATGAGCAGTTCTTC. Protein: CASSYSTGNEQFF. The chain recombines TRBV6-6 with TRBJ2-1; D may be TRBD2 (5 bases). The length of the CDR3 is 13 residues. Germline loops: CDR1 MNHNY, CDR2 SVGAGI (reference sequence). Deletions cut 0 bases from V and 7 bases from J, with 7 bases between.

This clone was recorded only once. This sequence joins TRBV5-6 and TRBJ1-1, with D possibly TRBD1 on 5 matching bases. V was trimmed by 4 bases and J by 7 bases, leaving 14 bases between them. Germline V gene data show CDR1 as SGHDT and CDR2 as YYEEEE. The CDR3 runs 13 residues. CDR3 nucleotides: TGTGCCAGCAGCACAGGACACTTCCTTGAAGCTTTCTTT. The encoded protein is CASSTGHFLEAFF.

This rearrangement joins TRBV12-3 or TRBV12-4 to TRBJ1-2, with TRBD1 as a possible D gene (6 bases). The V gene lost 10 bases and the J gene lost 4 bases, with 16 bases spanning the gap. This CDR3 is 13 amino acids long. This CDR3 reads CATSIQGIYGYTF. DNA for the CDR3: TGTGCCACTTCGATCCAGGGGATCTATGGCTACACCTTC.

This clone was picked up one time. This rearrangement joins TRBV19 to TRBJ1-2; D unclear. CDR1 is LNHDA, CDR2 SQIVND, per germline (reference sequence). The CDR3 length is 14 residues. The germline V and J ends were trimmed by 4 bases and 4 bases, with 13 bases remaining between them. CDR3 amino acids: CASSSGSSGYGYTF. The CDR3 coding sequence is TGTGCCAGTAGTAGCGGCTCCTCTGGCTATGGCTACACCTTC.

V is TRBV7-2 and J is TRBJ1-1; 9 nucleotides align to TRBD1. Unmatched junction bases numbered 7, after V lost 5 bases and J lost 6 bases. The length of the CDR3 is 14 residues. CDR1 is SGHTA and CDR2 is FQGNSA in the germline V gene. DNA for the CDR3: TGTGCCAGCAGCGAAGACAGGGGGAGGGCTGAAGCTTTCTTT. This sequence encodes CASSEDRGRAEAFF.

This clone was detected a few times. This chain joins TRBV27 and TRBJ2-1; 11 nucleotides line up with TRBD1. The junction had 3 bases not matched to a gene; V was cut back by 1 base and J by 4 bases. This CDR3 is built from 16 residues. Germline CDR1 is MNHEY and CDR2 is SMNVEV (reference sequence). Here the CDR3 reads CASSLYGTGGYNEQFF. Here the CDR3 DNA reads TGTGCCAGCAGTTTATACGGGACAGGGGGGTACAATGAGCAGTTCTTC.

The J gene is TRBJ2-1, the V gene TRBV14; TRBD2 matches at 10 bases. The CDR3 extends over 13 amino acids. The trim removed 0 bases at V and 13 bases at J, leaving 3 bases unmatched. In germline, CDR1 is SGHDN, CDR2 FVKESK. In DNA, the CDR3 is TGTGCCAGCAGCCAAGATTTAGCGGGGGGACAGTTCTTC. Translated, it gives CASSQDLAGGQFF.

The V call is TRBV11-2, the J call TRBJ1-1; D possibly corresponds to TRBD1 (6 bases). Germline values: CDR1 SGHAT, CDR2 FQNNGV. V shed 6 bases and J shed 4 bases, with 21 bases lying between them. The CDR3 spans 16 residues. The CDR3 sequence: CASRRDRLIRGTEAFF. Written as DNA, the CDR3 is TGTGCCAGCAGGCGCGACAGGCTAATCAGGGGCACTGAAGCTTTCTTT.

This clone was detected only once. V is TRBV11-2 and J is TRBJ2-5; 7 bases agree with TRBD2. CDR1 is SGHAT and CDR2 is FQNNGV in the germline V gene. V trimming: 5 bases; J trimming: 1 base; junction bases outside the gene matches: 7. The CDR3 sequence is 15 residues long. The CDR3 DNA reads as TGTGCCAGCAGCACAAAACTAGCGCTCCAAGAGACCCAGTACTTC. The encoded protein is CASSTKLALQETQYF. Filled out from reference TRBV11-2 and TRBJ2-5, the complete variable domain reads EAGVAQSPRYKIIEKRQSVAFWCNPISGHATLYWYQQILGQGPKLLIQFQNNGVVDDSQLPKDRFSAERLKGVDSTLKIQPAKLEDSAVYLCASSTKLALQETQYFGPGTRLLVL.

The count of this clone is one. The chain couples TRBV4-2 to TRBJ1-1; D remains unclear. V was shortened by 1 base and J by 8 bases, with 11 bases between the two germline ends. This CDR3 spans 13 amino acids. CDR1 is LGHNA, CDR2 YNFKEQ, per germline. The CDR3 bases are TGTGCCAGCAGCCAAGGAAATCATGGCGAAGCTTTCTTT. Translation: CASSQGNHGEAFF.

The rearrangement uses TRBV9 and TRBJ1-3; D gene unclear. Looked up from germline, CDR1 is SGDLS and CDR2 is YYNGEE. V lost 4 bases and J 7 bases, leaving 18 bases between the germline ends. The CDR3 covers 15 residues. The CDR3: CASSPRGQDSNTIYF. Written as DNA, the CDR3 is TGTGCCAGCAGCCCAAGAGGCCAAGATTCTAACACCATATATTTT. The full variable domain, with the rest looked up from reference TRBV9 and TRBJ1-3, is DSGVTQTPKHLITATGQRVTLRCSPRSGDLSVYWYQQSLDQGLQFLIQYYNGEERAKGNILERFSAQQFPDLHSELNLSSLELGDSALYFCASSPRGQDSNTIYFGEGSWLTVV.

A single count supports this clone. This chain joins TRBV23-1 and TRBJ2-3; D is possibly TRBD2 (5 bases). Being an ORF, TRBV23-1 has a function that is uncertain. Trimming took off 4 bases at V and 1 base at J, with 15 bases between the two ends. The CDR3 loop spans 16 amino acids. In DNA, the CDR3 is TGCGCCAGCAGTCCACCCGAGGGTCTGGGCACAGATACGCAGTATTTT. Amino acids: CASSPPEGLGTDTQYF.

The chain couples TRBV12-3 or TRBV12-4 to TRBJ2-7, with D uncertain. V gave up 4 bases and J gave up 0 bases, with 4 bases separating them. CDR3 length equals 12 residues. The CDR3: CASSSVSYEQYF. Here the CDR3 DNA reads TGTGCCAGCAGTTCCGTCTCCTACGAGCAGTACTTC.

The V and J genes are TRBV9 and TRBJ2-3, with D possibly being TRBD2 (5 bases). The V gene lost 0 bases and the J gene lost 7 bases, with 12 bases spanning the gap. CDR3 length equals 14 residues. CDR1 and CDR2 (germline): SGDLS, YYNGEE. In DNA form, the CDR3 reads TGTGCCAGCAGCGTAGATGGGAGTGGATATACGCAGTATTTT. Protein product: CASSVDGSGYTQYF.

The rearrangement joins TRBV27 to TRBJ2-1; TRBD2 matches at 12 bases. The length of the CDR3 is 15 residues. With 5 bases clipped from V and 5 bases from J, the junction kept 4 bases outside the gene matches. In germline, CDR1 is MNHEY, CDR2 SMNVEV (reference sequence). CDR3 coding DNA: TGTGCCAGCAGTGCTAGCGGGGGGGCACACAATGAGCAGTTCTTC. It is translated as CASSASGGAHNEQFF.

CDR3 sequence (DNA): TGTGCCAGCAGCCAAGCGCCGGGGGGGCCGCGTATCCACGAGCAGTACTTC. Protein: CASSQAPGGPRIHEQYF. The genes are TRBV3-1 (or the pseudogene TRBV3-2) and TRBJ2-7; TRBD2 matches 8 bases. With V trimmed by 1 base and J by 5 bases, 13 bases remained unmatched. There are 17 residues in the CDR3. The germline V gene has CDR1 LGHDT and CDR2 YNNKEL (reference sequence).

This clone was recorded only once. The V and J genes are TRBV19 and TRBJ2-3, with D maybe TRBD1 (6 bases). V lost 9 bases to trimming and J lost 4 bases, with 14 bases between them. Per the germline V gene, CDR1 is LNHDA and CDR2 is SQIVND (reference sequence). The CDR3 totals 13 residues. The CDR3 nucleotides are TGTGCCAGCCTACAGGGCAACGCAGATACGCAGTATTTT. Protein product: CASLQGNADTQYF.

The chain links TRBV7-8 to TRBJ2-7; 10 bases fit TRBD2. The CDR3 spans 15 residues. Trimming cost V 4 bases and J 2 bases; bases outside gene matches: 5. Germline CDR1 is SGHVS and CDR2 is FQNEAQ. The CDR3 region is CASSSTSGIAYEQYF. In DNA, the CDR3 is TGTGCCAGCAGCTCAACTAGCGGGATAGCCTACGAGCAGTACTTC.